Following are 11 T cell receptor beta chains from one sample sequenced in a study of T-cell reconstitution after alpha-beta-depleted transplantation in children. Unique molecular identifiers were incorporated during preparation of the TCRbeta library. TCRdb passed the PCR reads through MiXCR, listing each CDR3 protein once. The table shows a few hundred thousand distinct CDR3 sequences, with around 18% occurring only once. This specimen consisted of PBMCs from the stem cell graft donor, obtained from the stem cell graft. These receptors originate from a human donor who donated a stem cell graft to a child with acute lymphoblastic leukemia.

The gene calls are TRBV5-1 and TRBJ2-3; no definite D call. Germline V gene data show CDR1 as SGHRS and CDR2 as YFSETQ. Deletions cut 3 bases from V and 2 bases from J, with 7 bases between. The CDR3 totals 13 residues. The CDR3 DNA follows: TGCGCCAGCAGCTGGATAGACACAGATACGCAGTATTTT. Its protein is CASSWIDTDTQYF.

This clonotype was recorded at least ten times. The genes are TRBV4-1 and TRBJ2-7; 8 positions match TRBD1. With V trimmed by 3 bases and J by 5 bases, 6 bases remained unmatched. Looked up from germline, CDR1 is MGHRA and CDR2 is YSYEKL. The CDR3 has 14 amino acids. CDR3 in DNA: TGCGCCAGCAGCCACAGGGGGCAATTCGACGAGCAGTACTTC. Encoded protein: CASSHRGQFDEQYF.

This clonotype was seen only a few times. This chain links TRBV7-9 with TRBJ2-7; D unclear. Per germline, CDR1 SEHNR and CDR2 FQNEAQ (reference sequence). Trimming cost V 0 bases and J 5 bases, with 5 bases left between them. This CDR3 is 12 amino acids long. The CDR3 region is CASSLATNEQYF. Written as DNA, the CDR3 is TGTGCCAGCAGCTTAGCCACTAACGAGCAGTACTTC.

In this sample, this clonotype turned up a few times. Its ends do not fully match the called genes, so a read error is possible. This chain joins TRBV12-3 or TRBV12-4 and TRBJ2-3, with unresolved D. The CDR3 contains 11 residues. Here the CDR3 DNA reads TGTGCCAGCAGTTTAGGTCCGACGCGGTATTTT. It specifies CASSLGPTRYF.

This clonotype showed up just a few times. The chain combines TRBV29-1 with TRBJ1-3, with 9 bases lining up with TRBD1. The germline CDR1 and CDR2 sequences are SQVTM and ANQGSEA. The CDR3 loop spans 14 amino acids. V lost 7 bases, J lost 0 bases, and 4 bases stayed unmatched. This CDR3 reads CSAGTGLSGNTIYF. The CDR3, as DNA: TGCAGCGCCGGGACAGGGCTCTCTGGAAACACCATATATTTT.

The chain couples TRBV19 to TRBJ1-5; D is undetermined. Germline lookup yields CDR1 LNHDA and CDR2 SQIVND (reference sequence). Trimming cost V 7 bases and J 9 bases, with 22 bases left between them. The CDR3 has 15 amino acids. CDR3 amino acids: CASTTIEGNLRPQHF. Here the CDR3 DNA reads TGTGCCAGTACCACGATCGAGGGTAACCTAAGGCCCCAGCATTTT. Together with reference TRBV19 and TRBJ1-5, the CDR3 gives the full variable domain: DGGITQSPKYLFRKEGQNVTLSCEQNLNHDAMYWYRQDPGQGLRLIYYSQIVNDFQKGDIAEGYSVSREKKESFPLTVTSAQKNPTAFYLCASTTIEGNLRPQHFGDGTRLSIL.

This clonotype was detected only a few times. CDR3: CASSHNSYEQYF. As DNA, the CDR3 is TGCGCCAGCAGCCATAACAGCTACGAGCAGTACTTC. The V call is TRBV4-1, the J call TRBJ2-7; D is unresolved. The CDR3 runs to 12 residues. Germline V gene sequence: CDR1 MGHRA, CDR2 YSYEKL. Between the trimmed V and J ends, which lost 3 bases and 3 bases, there was a span of 6 bases.

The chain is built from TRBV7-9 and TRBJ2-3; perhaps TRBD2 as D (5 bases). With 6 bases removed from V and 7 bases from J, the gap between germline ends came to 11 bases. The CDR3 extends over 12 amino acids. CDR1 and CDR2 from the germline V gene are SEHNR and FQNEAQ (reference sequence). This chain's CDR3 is CASRNGGHTQYF. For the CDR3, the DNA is TGTGCCAGCAGAAATGGAGGTCATACGCAGTATTTT.

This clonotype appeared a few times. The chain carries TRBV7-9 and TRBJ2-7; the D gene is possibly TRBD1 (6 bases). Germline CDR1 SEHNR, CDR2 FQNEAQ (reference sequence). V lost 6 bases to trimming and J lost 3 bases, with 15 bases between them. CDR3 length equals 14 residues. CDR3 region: CASSQTGPLYEQYF. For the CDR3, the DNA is TGTGCCAGCAGTCAGACAGGACCCCTCTACGAGCAGTACTTC. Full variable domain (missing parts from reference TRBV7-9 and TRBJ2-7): DTGVSQNPRHKITKRGQNVTFRCDPISEHNRLYWYRQTLGQGPEFLTYFQNEAQLEKSRLLSDRFSAERPKGSFSTLEIQRTEQGDSAMYLCASSQTGPLYEQYFGPGTRLTVT.

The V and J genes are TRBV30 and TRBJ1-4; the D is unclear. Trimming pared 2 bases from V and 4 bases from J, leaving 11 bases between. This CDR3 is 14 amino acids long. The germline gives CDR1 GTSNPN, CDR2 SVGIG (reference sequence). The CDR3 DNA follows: TGTGCCTGGAGTCCTTACGGGGATAATGAAAAACTGTTTTTT. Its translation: CAWSPYGDNEKLFF.

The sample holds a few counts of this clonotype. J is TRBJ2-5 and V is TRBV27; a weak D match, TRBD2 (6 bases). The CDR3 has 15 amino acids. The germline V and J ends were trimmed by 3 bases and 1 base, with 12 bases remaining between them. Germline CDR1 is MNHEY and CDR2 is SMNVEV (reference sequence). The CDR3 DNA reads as TGTGCCAGCAGTTTGACTGGGAGGTCCCAAGAGACCCAGTACTTC. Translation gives CASSLTGRSQETQYF.